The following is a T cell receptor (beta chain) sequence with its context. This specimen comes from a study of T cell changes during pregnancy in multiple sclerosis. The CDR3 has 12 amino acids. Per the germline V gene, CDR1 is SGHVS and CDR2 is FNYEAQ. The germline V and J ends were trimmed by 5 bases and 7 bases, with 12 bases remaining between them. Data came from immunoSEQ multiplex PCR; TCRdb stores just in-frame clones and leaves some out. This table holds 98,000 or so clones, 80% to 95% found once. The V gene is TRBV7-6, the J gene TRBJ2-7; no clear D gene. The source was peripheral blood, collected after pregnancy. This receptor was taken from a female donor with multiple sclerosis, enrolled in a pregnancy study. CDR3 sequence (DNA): TGTGCCAGCAGCCTGATTACCGGGGAGCAGTACTTC. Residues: CASSLITGEQYF. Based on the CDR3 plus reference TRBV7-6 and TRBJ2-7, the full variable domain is GAGVSQSPRYKVTKRGQDVALRCDPISGHVSLYWYRQALGQGPEFLTYFNYEAQQDKSGLPNDRFSAERPEGSISTLTIQRTEQRDSAMYRCASSLITGEQYFGPGTRLTVT.